This T cell receptor (beta chain) was sequenced for a study of T-cell reconstitution after alpha-beta-depleted transplantation in children. A library of TCRbeta sequences, prepared with unique molecular identifiers, was generated. TCRdb used MiXCR to reprocess the PCR reads, holding one entry per CDR3 protein. The repertoire includes 300,000 to 400,000 distinct CDR3 sequences, around 15% of them detected once, and approximately 44% sits in the top ten. This clonotype was seen only a few times. Germline V lookup: CDR1 MGHRA, CDR2 YSYEKL. This CDR3 has 19 residues. V was pared by 0 bases and J by 3 bases, with 14 bases of the junction left unmatched.

This sequence joins TRBV4-1 and TRBJ2-1, with 7 positions matching TRBD2. The TCR originated in a male patient under 10 years old who had a stem cell transplant for acute lymphoblastic leukemia, so the T cells may come from the graft donor. Source: PBMCs, mostly from graft donor cells, taken 360 days after TCRalphabeta/CD19-depleted stem cell transplant. CDR3 nucleotides: TGCGCCAGCAGCCAAGAGTATAGTCCGCGGGAGTTCCTCTACAATGAGCAGTTCTTC. This gives the protein CASSQEYSPREFLYNEQFF.